This record looks at one T cell receptor beta chain sequence and its context. The antigen is unknown. This sample stems from a study of T cell repertoires in cytomegalovirus infection. Each CDR3 protein is one row after TCRdb ran MiXCR on the reads. The table lists 160,000 or so distinct CDR3 sequences, roughly 21% of them singletons. Germline V gene lookup returns CDR1 SGHNT and CDR2 YYREEE (reference sequence). Trimming took off 4 bases at V and 0 bases at J, with 10 bases between the two ends. The CDR3 consists of 14 residues. The chain couples TRBV5-4 to TRBJ1-1, with D uncertain. The sequence derives from a human donor in good health (CMV status not recorded). Some clones in this sample may be carry-over from other donors' samples. This specimen was CD8+ T cells from cultured PBMCs, taken from culture after CMV antigen stimulation. For the CDR3, the DNA is TGTGCCAGCAGCCCCGACCCAATGAACACTGAAGCTTTCTTT. Amino acids: CASSPDPMNTEAFF.